One sample yielded the 4 T cell receptor beta chains listed below, sequenced in a study of vaccination and CD4 T cells after COVID-19. These TCRs are of unknown antigen specificity. Sequence data for DNA of cultured CD4+ T cells were generated by the Oncomine TCR Beta short-read assay. TCRdb re-analysed the PCR reads in MiXCR, keeping a single row per CDR3 protein. The profile covers about 5,000 distinct CDR3 sequences, with less than 65% appearing a single time and roughly 36% taken by the ten largest. Specified treatment: roughly ten-day PBMC culture with coronavirus spike peptide pools or control peptides (ViraFEST assay). Samples of CD4+ T cells were obtained from the unexposed donor before the COVID-19 pandemic (2011-2018). Input material: CD4+ T cells from blood, cultured in vitro. The receptors were sampled from a human donor in good health.

This chain links TRBV27 with TRBJ1-1; the D gene is possibly TRBD1 (6 bases). The V gene's germline CDR1 is MNHEY and CDR2 SMNVEV (reference sequence). The V end lost 5 bases, the J end lost 4 bases, and 17 bases lay between the germline ends. CDR3 length: 15 amino acids. The CDR3 is CASSPTPAGATEAFF. CDR3 sequence (DNA): TGTGCCAGCAGTCCAACACCCGCAGGGGCCACTGAAGCTTTCTTT.

The chain uses TRBV20-1 and TRBJ2-5; no clear D gene. This CDR3 region has 13 residues. Per germline, CDR1 DFQATT and CDR2 SNEGSKA (reference sequence). Trimming took off 6 bases at V and 4 bases at J, with 15 bases between the two ends. For the CDR3, the DNA is TGCAGTGCAAGGGCCCCGCTAAGAGAGACCCAGTACTTC. This gives the protein CSARAPLRETQYF.

The chain employs TRBV6-1 and TRBJ2-7, with 8 positions matching TRBD1. Germline CDR1 is MNHNS and CDR2 is SASEGT. V lost 5 bases to trimming and J lost 1 base; unmatched junction nucleotides: 7. The CDR3 extends over 15 amino acids. Written as DNA, the CDR3 is TGTGCCAGCAGTCCCCCCGGACAGGGATCCTACGAGCAGTACTTC. It codes for CASSPPGQGSYEQYF.

The chain is built from TRBV7-2 and TRBJ2-1; 11 bases line up with TRBD2. With 2 bases clipped from V and 6 bases from J, the junction kept 6 bases outside the gene matches. Germline CDR1 reads SGHTA; CDR2 reads FQGNSA. CDR3 length: 16 residues. CDR3 nucleotide sequence: TGTGCCAGCAGCTTAAGGCCTAGCGGGAGGACCAATGAGCAGTTCTTC. Protein: CASSLRPSGRTNEQFF.